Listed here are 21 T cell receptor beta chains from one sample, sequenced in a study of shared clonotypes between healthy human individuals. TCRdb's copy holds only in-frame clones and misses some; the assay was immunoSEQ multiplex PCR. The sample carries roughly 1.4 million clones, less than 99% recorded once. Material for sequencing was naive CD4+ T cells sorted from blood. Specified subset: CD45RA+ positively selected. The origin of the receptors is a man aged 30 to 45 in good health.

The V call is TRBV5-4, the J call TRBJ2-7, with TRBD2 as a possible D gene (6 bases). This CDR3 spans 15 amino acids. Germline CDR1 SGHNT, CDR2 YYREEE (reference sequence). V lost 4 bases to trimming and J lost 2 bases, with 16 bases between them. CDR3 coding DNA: TGTGCCAGCAGCACTTCTAGCGCATTTACCTACGAGCAGTACTTC. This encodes CASSTSSAFTYEQYF. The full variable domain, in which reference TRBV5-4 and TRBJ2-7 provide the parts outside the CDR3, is ETGVTQSPTHLIKTRGQQVTLRCSSQSGHNTVSWYQQALGQGPQFIFQYYREEENGRGNFPPRFSGLQFPNYSSELNVNALELDDSALYLCASSTSSAFTYEQYFGPGTRLTVT.

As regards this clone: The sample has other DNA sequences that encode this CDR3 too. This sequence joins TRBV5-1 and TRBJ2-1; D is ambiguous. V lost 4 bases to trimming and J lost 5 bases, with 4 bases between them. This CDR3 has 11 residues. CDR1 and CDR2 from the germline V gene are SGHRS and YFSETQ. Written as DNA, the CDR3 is TGCGCCAGCAGCCTGGACAATGAGCAGTTCTTC. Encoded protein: CASSLDNEQFF.

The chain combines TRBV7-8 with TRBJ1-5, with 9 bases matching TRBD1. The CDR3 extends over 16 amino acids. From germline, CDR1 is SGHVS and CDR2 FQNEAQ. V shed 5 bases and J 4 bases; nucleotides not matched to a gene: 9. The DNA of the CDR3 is TGTGCCAGCAGCCGGGAAGGACAGGGGATAAATCAGCCCCAGCATTTT. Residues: CASSREGQGINQPQHF.

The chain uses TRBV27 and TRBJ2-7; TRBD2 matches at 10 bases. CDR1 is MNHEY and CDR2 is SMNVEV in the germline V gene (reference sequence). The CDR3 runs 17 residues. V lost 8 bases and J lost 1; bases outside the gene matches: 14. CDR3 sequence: CASSRIAASGSSYEQYF. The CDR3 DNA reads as TGTGCCAGCTCGAGAATCGCCGCTAGCGGGAGTTCCTACGAGCAGTACTTC.

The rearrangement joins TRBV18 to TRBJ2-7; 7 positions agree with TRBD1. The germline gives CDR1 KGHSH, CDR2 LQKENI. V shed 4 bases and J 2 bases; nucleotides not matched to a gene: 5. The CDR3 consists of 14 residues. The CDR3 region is CASSRRQGPYEQYF. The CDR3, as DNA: TGTGCCAGCTCACGGAGACAGGGTCCCTACGAGCAGTACTTC.

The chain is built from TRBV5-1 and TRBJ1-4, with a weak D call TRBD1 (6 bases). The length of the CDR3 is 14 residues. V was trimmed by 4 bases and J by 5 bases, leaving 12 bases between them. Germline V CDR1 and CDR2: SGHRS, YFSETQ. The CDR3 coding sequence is TGCGCCAGCAGCAACGGACAGCTCAATGAAAAACTGTTTTTT. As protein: CASSNGQLNEKLFF.

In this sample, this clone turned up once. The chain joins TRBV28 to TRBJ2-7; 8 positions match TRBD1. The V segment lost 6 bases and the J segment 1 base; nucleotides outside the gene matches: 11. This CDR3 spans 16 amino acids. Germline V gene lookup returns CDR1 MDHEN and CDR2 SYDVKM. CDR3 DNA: TGTGCCAGCAGGAGCCCCGACCGGGACAGGTCCTACGAGCAGTACTTC. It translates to CASRSPDRDRSYEQYF.

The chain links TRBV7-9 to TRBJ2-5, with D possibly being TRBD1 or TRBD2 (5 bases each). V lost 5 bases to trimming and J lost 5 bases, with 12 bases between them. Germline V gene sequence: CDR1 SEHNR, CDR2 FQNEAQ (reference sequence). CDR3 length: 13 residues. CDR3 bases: TGTGCCAGCAGCGAAGGGACGCGGGAGACCCAGTACTTC. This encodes CASSEGTRETQYF.

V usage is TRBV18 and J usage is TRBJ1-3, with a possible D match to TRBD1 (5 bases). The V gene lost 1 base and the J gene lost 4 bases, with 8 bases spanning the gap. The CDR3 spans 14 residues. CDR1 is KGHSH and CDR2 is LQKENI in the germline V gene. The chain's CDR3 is CASSPQQAGNTIYF. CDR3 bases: TGTGCCAGCTCACCACAACAGGCCGGAAACACCATATATTTT.

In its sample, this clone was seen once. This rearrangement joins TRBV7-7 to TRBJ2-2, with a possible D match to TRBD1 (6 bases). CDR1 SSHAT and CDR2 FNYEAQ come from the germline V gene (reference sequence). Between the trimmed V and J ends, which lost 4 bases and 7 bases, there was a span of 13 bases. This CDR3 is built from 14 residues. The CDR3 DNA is TGTGCCAGCAGCTACCAACAGGGACACGGGGAGCTGTTTTTT. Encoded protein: CASSYQQGHGELFF.

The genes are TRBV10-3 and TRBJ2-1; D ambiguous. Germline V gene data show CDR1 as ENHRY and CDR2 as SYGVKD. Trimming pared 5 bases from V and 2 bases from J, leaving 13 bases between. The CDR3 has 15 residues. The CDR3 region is CAISRGGPTYNEQFF. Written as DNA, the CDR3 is TGTGCCATCAGTCGAGGCGGACCGACCTACAATGAGCAGTTCTTC.

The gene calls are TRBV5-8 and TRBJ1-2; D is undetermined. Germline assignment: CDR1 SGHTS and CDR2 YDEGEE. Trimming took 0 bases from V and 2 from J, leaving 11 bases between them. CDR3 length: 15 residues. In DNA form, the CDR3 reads TGTGCCAGCAGCTTGGGGTGGGTCAGCAACTATGGCTACACCTTC. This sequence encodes CASSLGWVSNYGYTF.

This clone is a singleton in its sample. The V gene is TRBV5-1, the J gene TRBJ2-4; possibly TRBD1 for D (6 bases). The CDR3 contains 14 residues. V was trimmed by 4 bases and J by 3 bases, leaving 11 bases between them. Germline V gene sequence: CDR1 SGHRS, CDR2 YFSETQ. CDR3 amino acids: CASSRTEYKNIQYF. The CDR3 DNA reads TGCGCCAGCAGCCGGACAGAATACAAAAACATTCAGTACTTC.

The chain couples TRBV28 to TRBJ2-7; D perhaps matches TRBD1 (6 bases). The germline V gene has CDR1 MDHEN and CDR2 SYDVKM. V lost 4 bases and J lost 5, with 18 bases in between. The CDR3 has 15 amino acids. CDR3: CASSSSGTTRDEQYF. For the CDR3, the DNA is TGTGCCAGCAGTTCCTCCGGGACAACTCGGGACGAGCAGTACTTC.

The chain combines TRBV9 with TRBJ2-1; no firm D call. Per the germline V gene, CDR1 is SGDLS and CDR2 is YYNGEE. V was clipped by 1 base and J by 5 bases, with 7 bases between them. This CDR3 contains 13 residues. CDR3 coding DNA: TGTGCCAGCAGCGTATTTCCTAACAATGAGCAGTTCTTC. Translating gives CASSVFPNNEQFF.

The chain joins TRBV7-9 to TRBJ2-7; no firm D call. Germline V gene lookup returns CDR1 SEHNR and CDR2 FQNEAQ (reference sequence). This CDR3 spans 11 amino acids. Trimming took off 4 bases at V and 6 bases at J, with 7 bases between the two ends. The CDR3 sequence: CASSSPGEQYF. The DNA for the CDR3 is TGTGCCAGCAGCTCCCCAGGCGAGCAGTACTTC.

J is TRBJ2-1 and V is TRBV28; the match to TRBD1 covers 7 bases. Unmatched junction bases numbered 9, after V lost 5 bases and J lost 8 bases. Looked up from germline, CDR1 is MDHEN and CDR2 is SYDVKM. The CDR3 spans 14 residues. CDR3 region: CASSPRQGGDEQFF. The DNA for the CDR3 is TGTGCCAGCAGTCCCAGACAGGGTGGCGATGAGCAGTTCTTC.

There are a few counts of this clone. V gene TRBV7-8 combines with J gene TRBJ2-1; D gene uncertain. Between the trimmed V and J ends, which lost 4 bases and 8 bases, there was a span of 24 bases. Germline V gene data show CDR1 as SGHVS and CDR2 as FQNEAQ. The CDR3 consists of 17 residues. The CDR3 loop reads CASSYPLEEASEDEQFF. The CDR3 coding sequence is TGTGCCAGCAGCTACCCGCTGGAAGAGGCTAGTGAGGATGAGCAGTTCTTC.

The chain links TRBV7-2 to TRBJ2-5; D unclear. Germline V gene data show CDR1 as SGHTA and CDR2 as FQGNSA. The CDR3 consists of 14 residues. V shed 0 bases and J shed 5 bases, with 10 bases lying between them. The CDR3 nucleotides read TGTGCCAGCAGCTTAGCACTCCACGAGGAGACCCAGTACTTC. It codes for CASSLALHEETQYF.

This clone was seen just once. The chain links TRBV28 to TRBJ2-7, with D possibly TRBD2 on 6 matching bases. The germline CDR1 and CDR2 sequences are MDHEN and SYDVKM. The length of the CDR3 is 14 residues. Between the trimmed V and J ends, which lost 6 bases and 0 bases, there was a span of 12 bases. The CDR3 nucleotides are TGTGCCAGCAGGGCCGGGACTTTCTCCTACGAGCAGTACTTC. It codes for CASRAGTFSYEQYF. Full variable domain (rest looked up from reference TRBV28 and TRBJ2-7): DVKVTQSSRYLVKRTGEKVFLECVQDMDHENMFWYRQDPGLGLRLIYFSYDVKMKEKGDIPEGYSVSREKKERFSLILESASTNQTSMYLCASRAGTFSYEQYFGPGTRLTVT.

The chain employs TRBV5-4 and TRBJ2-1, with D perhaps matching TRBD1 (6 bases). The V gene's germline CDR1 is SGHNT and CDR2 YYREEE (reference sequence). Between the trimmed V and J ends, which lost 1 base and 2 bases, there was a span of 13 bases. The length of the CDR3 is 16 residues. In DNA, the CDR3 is TGTGCCAGCAGCTTGAACAGGGCAATCCCCTACAATGAGCAGTTCTTC. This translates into CASSLNRAIPYNEQFF. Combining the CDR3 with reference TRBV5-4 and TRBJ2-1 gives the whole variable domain ETGVTQSPTHLIKTRGQQVTLRCSSQSGHNTVSWYQQALGQGPQFIFQYYREEENGRGNFPPRFSGLQFPNYSSELNVNALELDDSALYLCASSLNRAIPYNEQFFGPGTRLTVL.